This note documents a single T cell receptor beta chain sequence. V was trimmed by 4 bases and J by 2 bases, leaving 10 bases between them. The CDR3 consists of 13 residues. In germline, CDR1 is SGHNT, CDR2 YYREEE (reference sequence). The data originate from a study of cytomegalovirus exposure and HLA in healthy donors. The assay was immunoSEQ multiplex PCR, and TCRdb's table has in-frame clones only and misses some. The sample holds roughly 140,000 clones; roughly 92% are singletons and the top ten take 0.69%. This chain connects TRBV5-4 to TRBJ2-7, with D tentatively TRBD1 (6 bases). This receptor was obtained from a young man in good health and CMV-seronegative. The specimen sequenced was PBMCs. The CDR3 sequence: CASSRDITYEQYF. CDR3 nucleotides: TGTGCCAGCAGCCGGGACATAACCTACGAGCAGTACTTC.